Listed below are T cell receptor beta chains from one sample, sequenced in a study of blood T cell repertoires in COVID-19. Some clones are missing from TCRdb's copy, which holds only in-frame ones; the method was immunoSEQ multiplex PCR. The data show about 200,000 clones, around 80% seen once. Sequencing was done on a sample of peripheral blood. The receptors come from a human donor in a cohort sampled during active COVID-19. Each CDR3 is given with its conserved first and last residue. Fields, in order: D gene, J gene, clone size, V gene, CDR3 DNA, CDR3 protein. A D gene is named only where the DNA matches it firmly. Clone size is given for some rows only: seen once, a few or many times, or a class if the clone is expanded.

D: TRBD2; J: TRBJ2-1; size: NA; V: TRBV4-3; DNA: TGCGCCAGCAGCCAAGTCGTGGGACTAGCGGGGGGCGGTGAGCAGTTCTTC; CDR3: CASSQVVGLAGGGEQFF
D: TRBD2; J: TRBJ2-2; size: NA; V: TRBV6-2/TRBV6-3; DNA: TGTGCCAGCAGTTACCGGGCGGGGGGGCCGCCCGGGGAGCTGTTTTTT; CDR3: CASSYRAGGPPGELFF
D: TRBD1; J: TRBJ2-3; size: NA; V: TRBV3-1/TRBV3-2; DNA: TGTGCCAGCAGCCAATTCGGGACAGCCACAGATACGCAGTATTTT; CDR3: CASSQFGTATDTQYF
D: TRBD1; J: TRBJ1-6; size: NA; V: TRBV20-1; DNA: TGCAGTGCTAGTGGACAGGGGTCGGGCTCCTATAATTCACCCCTCCACTTT; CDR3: CSASGQGSGSYNSPLHF
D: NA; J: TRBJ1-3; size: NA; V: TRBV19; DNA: TGTGCCAGTACCACTAACCGCGGGGACGGAAGCTCTGGAAACACCATATATTTT; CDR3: CASTTNRGDGSSGNTIYF
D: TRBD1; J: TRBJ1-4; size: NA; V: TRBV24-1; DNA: TGTGCCACCAGTGATGGCCGGGACAGGGGAGTAAAACTGTTTTTT; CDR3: CATSDGRDRGVKLFF
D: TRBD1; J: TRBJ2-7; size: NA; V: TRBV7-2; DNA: TGTGCCAGCAGCTTACGGGGGACAGGCGTCCACGAGCAGTACTTC; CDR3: CASSLRGTGVHEQYF
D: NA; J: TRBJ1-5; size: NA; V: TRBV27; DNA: TGTGCCAGCAGTTTTTCGACAGGAAATCAGCCCCAGCATTTT; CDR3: CASSFSTGNQPQHF
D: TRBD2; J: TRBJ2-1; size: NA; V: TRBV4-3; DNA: TGCGCCAGCAGCCAAGATAGGGCGGGGGGCCGCAATGAGCAGTTCTTC; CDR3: CASSQDRAGGRNEQFF
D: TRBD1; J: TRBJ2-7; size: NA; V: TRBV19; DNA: TGTGCCAGTAGTATGGTGTGGGGGACAGGGATATATTACGAGCAGTACTTC; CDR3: CASSMVWGTGIYYEQYF
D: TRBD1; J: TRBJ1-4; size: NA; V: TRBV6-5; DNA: TGTGCCAGCAGTCGTCTCCGGGACAGGGCTGAAAAACTGTTTTTT; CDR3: CASSRLRDRAEKLFF
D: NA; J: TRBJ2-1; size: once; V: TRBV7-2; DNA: TGTGCCAGCAGCCCTCGGGCCTTACGGGGGCAGTTCTTC; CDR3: CASSPRALRGQFF
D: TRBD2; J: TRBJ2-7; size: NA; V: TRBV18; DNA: TGTGCCAGCTCGCCAGGACTAGCGGGAGTCTACGAGCAGTACTTC; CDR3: CASSPGLAGVYEQYF
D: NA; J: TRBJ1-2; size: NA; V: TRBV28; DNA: TGTGCCAGCAGTTCTGGACAGAACTATGGCTACACCTTC; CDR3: CASSSGQNYGYTF
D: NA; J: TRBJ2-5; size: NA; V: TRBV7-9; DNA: TGTGCCAGCAGCTTAGCGAAGGGCGGGGTCCTCCCGGAGACCCAGTACTTC; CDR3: CASSLAKGGVLPETQYF
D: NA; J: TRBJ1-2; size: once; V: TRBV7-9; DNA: TGTGCCAGCAGCGCCGTAGCCGACGGCTACACCTTC; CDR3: CASSAVADGYTF
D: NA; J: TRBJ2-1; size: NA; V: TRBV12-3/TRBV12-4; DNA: TGTGCCAGCAGTTTCCTCAGAAGCAATGAGCAGTTCTTC; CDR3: CASSFLRSNEQFF
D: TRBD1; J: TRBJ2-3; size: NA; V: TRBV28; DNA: TGTGCCAGCAGTCAACCCCCGGGACAGGGGGCGAACCCAGATACGCAGTATTTT; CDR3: CASSQPPGQGANPDTQYF
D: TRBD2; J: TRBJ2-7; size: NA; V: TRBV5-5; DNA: TGTGCCAGCAGCGGAGGGACTAGCGGGGGGGCTTACGAGCAGTACTTC; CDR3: CASSGGTSGGAYEQYF
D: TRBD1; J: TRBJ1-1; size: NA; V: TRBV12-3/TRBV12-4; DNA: TGTGCCAGCAGCTTCACAGGGGGCCGGGAAGCTTTCTTT; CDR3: CASSFTGGREAFF
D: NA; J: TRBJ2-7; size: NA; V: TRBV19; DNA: TGTGCCAGTAGTATTTGGTCTAGCGCTGGCTACGAGCAGTACTTC; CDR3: CASSIWSSAGYEQYF
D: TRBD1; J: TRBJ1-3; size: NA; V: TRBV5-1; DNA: TGCGCCAGCAGCGCGCAACAGGGGGCACAAGGAAACACCATATATTTT; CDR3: CASSAQQGAQGNTIYF
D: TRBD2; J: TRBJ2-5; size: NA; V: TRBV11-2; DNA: TGTGCCAGCAGCTGGAGCGGGGGCGAGACCCAGTACTTC; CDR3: CASSWSGGETQYF
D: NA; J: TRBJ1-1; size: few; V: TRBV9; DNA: TGTGCCAGCAGCCCTATCCGGGGAGACACTGAAGCTTTCTTT; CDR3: CASSPIRGDTEAFF
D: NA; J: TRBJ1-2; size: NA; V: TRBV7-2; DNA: TGTGCCAGCAGCTTAGAGGTCAGGTACTACTATGGCTACACCTTC; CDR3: CASSLEVRYYYGYTF
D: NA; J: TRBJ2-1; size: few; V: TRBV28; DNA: TGTGCCAGCATTCTAGGACTAGAAGGGGGTAATGAGCAGTTCTTC; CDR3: CASILGLEGGNEQFF
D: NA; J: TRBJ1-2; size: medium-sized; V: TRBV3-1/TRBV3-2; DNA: TGTGCCAGCAGCCAATTAACAGGTGGCTACACCTTC; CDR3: CASSQLTGGYTF